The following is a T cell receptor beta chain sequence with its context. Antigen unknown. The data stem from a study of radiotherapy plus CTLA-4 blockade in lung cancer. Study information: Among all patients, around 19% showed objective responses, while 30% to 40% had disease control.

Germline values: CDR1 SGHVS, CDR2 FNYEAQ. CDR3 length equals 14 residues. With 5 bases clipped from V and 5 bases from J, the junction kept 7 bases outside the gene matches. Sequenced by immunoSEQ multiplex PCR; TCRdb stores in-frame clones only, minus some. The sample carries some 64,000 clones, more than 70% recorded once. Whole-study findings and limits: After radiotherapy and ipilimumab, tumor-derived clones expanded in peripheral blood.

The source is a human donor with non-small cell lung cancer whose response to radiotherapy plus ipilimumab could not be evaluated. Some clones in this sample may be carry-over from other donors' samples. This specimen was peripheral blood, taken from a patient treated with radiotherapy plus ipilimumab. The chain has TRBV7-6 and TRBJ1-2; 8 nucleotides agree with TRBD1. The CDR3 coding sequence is TGTGCCAGCAGCCCTACAGGGGGTTTATATGGCTACACCTTC. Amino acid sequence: CASSPTGGLYGYTF.